The rows below give T cell receptor beta chains drawn from one sample of a study of blood T cell repertoires in COVID-19. Sequencing was performed with immunoSEQ multiplex PCR; in TCRdb, only in-frame clones are kept and a portion is missing. The profile shows about 69,000 clones, 75% to 90% of them singletons. Sequenced sample: peripheral blood. These receptor sequences come from a man aged 25-40 years with acute or convalescent COVID-19. Both conserved end residues are part of each CDR3. Fields, in order: D gene, CDR3 length, J gene, V gene, clone size, CDR3 DNA, CDR3 protein. A D gene is named only where the DNA matches it firmly. Clone size is not always given. Where it is, it says once, few, many or a class for expanded clones.

>.|14|TRBJ1-1|TRBV29-1|.
TGCACCCGGAGGTGGAAAAGGATGAACACTGAAGCTTTCTTT
CTRRWKRMNTEAFF
>.|15|TRBJ1-4|TRBV7-9|.
TGTGCCAGCAGCTTAGACGGGGGGATAAATGAAAAACTGTTTTTT
CASSLDGGINEKLFF
>TRBD1|14|TRBJ1-2|TRBV7-6|.
TGTGCCAGCAGCCTTACAGGGGGCGTGGAGGGCTACACCTTC
CASSLTGGVEGYTF
>.|13|TRBJ2-7|TRBV18|.
TGTGCCAGCTCACCTGACACCCCCTACGAGCAGTACTTC
CASSPDTPYEQYF
>TRBD2|16|TRBJ2-1|TRBV7-2|few
TGTGCCAGCAGTGAATCCGGGACTAGGGGAGGCAATGAGCAGTTCTTC
CASSESGTRGGNEQFF
>TRBD1|13|TRBJ1-2|TRBV6-4|.
TGTGCCACTCCGGGACAGGCCCTTTATGGCTACACCTTC
CATPGQALYGYTF
>TRBD1|13|TRBJ1-1|TRBV3-1/TRBV3-2|.
TGTGCCAGCAGCCAAGCCCGGGACAGTCGAGCTTTCTTT
CASSQARDSRAFF
>TRBD1|14|TRBJ1-2|TRBV2|few
TGTGCCAGCCATCCGGGACAGGTGAACTATGGCTACACCTTC
CASHPGQVNYGYTF
>.|14|TRBJ1-1|TRBV5-1|.
TGCGCCAGCAGCTTGGTGGGCCTGAACACTGAAGCTTTCTTT
CASSLVGLNTEAFF
>.|14|TRBJ1-4|TRBV7-9|.
TGTGCCAGCAGCTATGACAGTGTAGATGAAAAACTGTTTTTT
CASSYDSVDEKLFF
>.|14|TRBJ1-2|TRBV27|.
TGTGCCAGCAGTTTCGTCGGGTCAGGGGAAGGCTACACCTTC
CASSFVGSGEGYTF
>.|13|TRBJ1-1|TRBV7-8|.
TGTGCCAGCACTCTCGTAGGGGTGACTGAAGCTTTCTTT
CASTLVGVTEAFF
>TRBD1|14|TRBJ1-5|TRBV19|.
TGTGCCAGTTCAAAAGACAGGGTCGGACAGCCCCAGCATTTT
CASSKDRVGQPQHF
>.|13|TRBJ1-2|TRBV7-2|.
TGTGCCAGCAGCTTAAGGACAGACTATGGCTACACCTTC
CASSLRTDYGYTF
>TRBD2|14|TRBJ2-3|TRBV29-1|.
TGCAGCGTTGAACAGTCGGGAGGGACAGATACGCAGTATTTT
CSVEQSGGTDTQYF
>TRBD1|16|TRBJ2-5|TRBV5-6|.
TGTGCCAGCAGCTTGATAAAGACAGGGCATAAAGAGACCCAGTACTTC
CASSLIKTGHKETQYF
>TRBD2|16|TRBJ2-7|TRBV30|.
TGTGCCTGGAGTGTACGATTGCGGGGGGGTCGGGACGAGCAGTACTTC
CAWSVRLRGGRDEQYF
>TRBD1|16|TRBJ1-1|TRBV13|.
TGTGCCAGCAGCTTCCGACAGGGGGTGTACCCCATTGAAGCTTTCTTT
CASSFRQGVYPIEAFF
>.|15|TRBJ1-1|TRBV5-8|.
TGTGCCAGCAGCTTGGATCTATCCTCGAACACTGAAGCTTTCTTT
CASSLDLSSNTEAFF
>TRBD1|16|TRBJ1-2|TRBV10-3|.
TGTGCCATCAGTAACCCCGGGACAGAATATCTCTATGGCTACACCTTC
CAISNPGTEYLYGYTF
>.|14|TRBJ1-1|TRBV14|.
TGTGCCAGCAGCCAAGCCCGGGGAGGCACTGAAGCTTTCTTT
CASSQARGGTEAFF
>.|13|TRBJ1-1|TRBV4-1|.
TGCGCCAGCAGCCAAGATTTTATGACTGAAGCTTTCTTT
CASSQDFMTEAFF
>TRBD1|15|TRBJ1-1|TRBV3-1/TRBV3-2|.
TGTGCCAGCAGCCAAGGGGACAGGGCAGGCACTGAAGCTTTCTTT
CASSQGDRAGTEAFF
>.|18|TRBJ1-3|TRBV23-1|.
TGCGCCAGTTTACTACTTCTACCGGGACACTCATCTGGAAACACCATATATTTT
CASLLLLPGHSSGNTIYF
>TRBD1|16|TRBJ1-2|TRBV18|.
TGTGCCAGCTCACCCCGGGACAGGGCTTCGTACTATGGCTACACCTTC
CASSPRDRASYYGYTF
>TRBD2|15|TRBJ2-7|TRBV7-2|once
TGTGCCAGCAGCTATAAGACTAGCGCGAACTACGAGCAGTACTTC
CASSYKTSANYEQYF
>.|16|TRBJ2-5|TRBV7-9|.
TGTGCCAGCAGCCCCCCCGTGGACCCCCAGGGGGAGACCCAGTACTTC
CASSPPVDPQGETQYF
>TRBD2|16|TRBJ2-2|TRBV2|.
TGTGCCAGCAGGCCGAGCGGGGGGGCGAACACCGGGGAGCTGTTTTTT
CASRPSGGANTGELFF
>TRBD1|14|TRBJ1-4|TRBV2|once
TGTGCCAGCAGCCCACAGGGGGTTCGGGAAAAACTGTTTTTT
CASSPQGVREKLFF
>.|13|TRBJ2-7|TRBV27|.
TGTGCCAGCAGTTTAGGCACGAACTACGAGCAGTACTTC
CASSLGTNYEQYF
>TRBD1|18|TRBJ2-5|TRBV11-2|.
TGTGCCAGCAGACGTAGTCTAGGGCCCAGGGGGCGCTTAGAGACCCAGTACTTC
CASRRSLGPRGRLETQYF
>.|14|TRBJ2-3|TRBV5-1|.
TGCGCCAGCAGCTTGGTTCCCCCTGCGGATACGCAGTATTTT
CASSLVPPADTQYF
>TRBD1|13|TRBJ1-2|TRBV12-3/TRBV12-4|few
TGTGCCAGCAGTTACAGGGGTTTAGGCGGCTACACCTTC
CASSYRGLGGYTF
>.|13|TRBJ2-1|TRBV7-3|.
TGTGCCAGCAGCTTAAGCGGCGGCAATGAGCAGTTCTTC
CASSLSGGNEQFF
>TRBD1|15|TRBJ1-2|TRBV29-1|.
TGCAGCGTTGCCATAGGACAGGGAGGAAACTATGGCTACACCTTC
CSVAIGQGGNYGYTF
>TRBD1|15|TRBJ1-3|TRBV19|.
TGTGCCAGTAGTGGACAGGCGGGGACTGGAAACACCATATATTTT
CASSGQAGTGNTIYF
>TRBD2|18|TRBJ2-1|TRBV19|.
TGTGCCAGTAGTATAGATCGGGGCGGGAGGGCCGGGTACAATGAGCAGTTCTTC
CASSIDRGGRAGYNEQFF
>.|13|TRBJ2-5|TRBV28|.
TGTGCCAGCAGTTTGGGACTGGTGGAGACCCAGTACTTC
CASSLGLVETQYF
>.|16|TRBJ1-5|TRBV19|.
TGTGCCAGTAGTAAGGGGCAGGAAACAAGCAATCAGCCCCAGCATTTT
CASSKGQETSNQPQHF
>.|14|TRBJ2-1|TRBV11-2|.
TGTGCCAGCAGCTTAGGCACTAGCTCGGATGAGCAGTTCTTC
CASSLGTSSDEQFF
>TRBD1|16|TRBJ1-6|TRBV5-1|once
TGCGCCAGCAGCCGAGACGGGACAGACTATAATTCACCCCTCCACTTT
CASSRDGTDYNSPLHF
>.|14|TRBJ2-5|TRBV5-4|.
TGTGCCAGCAGCTTTAGCGGAAACCGAGAGACCCAGTACTTC
CASSFSGNRETQYF
>TRBD1|16|TRBJ2-5|TRBV11-2|.
TGTGCCAGCAGCTTAGCGGGACAGGGGGCCGGGGGGACCCAGTACTTC
CASSLAGQGAGGTQYF
>.|15|TRBJ2-3|TRBV19|.
TGTGCCAGTAGTACGCGGCCCGATGAATACGATACGCAGTATTTT
CASSTRPDEYDTQYF
>.|14|TRBJ2-1|TRBV6-2/TRBV6-3|few
TGTGCCAGCAGTTACGGAGGGTCCTACAATGAGCAGTTCTTC
CASSYGGSYNEQFF
>TRBD2|15|TRBJ2-5|TRBV11-3|.
TGTGCCAGCAGCTCAAGGTCCCGGGGGGGAGAGACCCAGTACTTC
CASSSRSRGGETQYF
>TRBD1|14|TRBJ1-5|TRBV5-6|.
TGTGCCAGCAGCTCCCAGGGGGCAGGAGGGCCCCAGCATTTT
CASSSQGAGGPQHF
>TRBD1|14|TRBJ1-2|TRBV19|.
TGTGCCAGTAGTGAACGGGACAGGGTATATGGCTACACCTTC
CASSERDRVYGYTF
>TRBD1|15|TRBJ2-3|TRBV27|.
TGTGCCATACGAGTTAGGGGGCGAGAGACAGATACGCAGTATTTT
CAIRVRGRETDTQYF
>.|15|TRBJ2-6|TRBV5-1|.
TGCGCCAGCAGCTTTGAGGGTCCCGGGGCCAACGTCCTGACTTTC
CASSFEGPGANVLTF
>.|16|TRBJ1-1|TRBV18|.
TGTGCCAGCTCATCGGGGTCGGGGTTCAGTTCTTACATTTACCGATTT
CASSSGSGFSSYIYRF
>TRBD2|16|TRBJ2-5|TRBV5-1|once
TGCGCCAGCAGCTTGGGTGGTAGCGGGAGACGAGAGACCCAGTACTTC
CASSLGGSGRRETQYF
>TRBD2|14|TRBJ2-3|TRBV6-2/TRBV6-3|.
TGTGCCAGCAGCCCAAGCGGGAACCTGGATACGCAGTATTTT
CASSPSGNLDTQYF
>TRBD1|15|TRBJ2-7|TRBV7-6|.
TGTGCCAGCAGCACTCGGACAGGGGGCGCCTACGAGCAGTACTTC
CASSTRTGGAYEQYF